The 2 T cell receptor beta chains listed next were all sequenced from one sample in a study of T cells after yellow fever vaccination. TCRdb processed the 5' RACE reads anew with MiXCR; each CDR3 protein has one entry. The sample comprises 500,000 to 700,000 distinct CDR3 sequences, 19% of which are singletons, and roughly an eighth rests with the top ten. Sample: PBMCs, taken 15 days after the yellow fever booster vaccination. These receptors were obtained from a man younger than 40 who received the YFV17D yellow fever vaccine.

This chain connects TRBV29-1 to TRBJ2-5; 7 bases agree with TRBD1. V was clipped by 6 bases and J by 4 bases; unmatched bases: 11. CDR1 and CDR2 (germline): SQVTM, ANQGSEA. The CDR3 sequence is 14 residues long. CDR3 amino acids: CSVLRQGFRETQYF. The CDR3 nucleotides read TGCAGCGTGCTTCGACAGGGCTTTCGAGAGACCCAGTACTTC.

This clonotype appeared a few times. The CDR3 loop reads CASSLARAYEQYF. In DNA form, the CDR3 reads TGTGCCAGCAGCTTAGCCAGGGCCTACGAGCAGTACTTC. The chain employs TRBV7-2 and TRBJ2-7; maybe TRBD1 (5 bases). Trimming removed 0 bases at V and 2 bases at J, with 5 bases between. This CDR3 region has 13 residues. Germline assignment: CDR1 SGHTA and CDR2 FQGNSA.